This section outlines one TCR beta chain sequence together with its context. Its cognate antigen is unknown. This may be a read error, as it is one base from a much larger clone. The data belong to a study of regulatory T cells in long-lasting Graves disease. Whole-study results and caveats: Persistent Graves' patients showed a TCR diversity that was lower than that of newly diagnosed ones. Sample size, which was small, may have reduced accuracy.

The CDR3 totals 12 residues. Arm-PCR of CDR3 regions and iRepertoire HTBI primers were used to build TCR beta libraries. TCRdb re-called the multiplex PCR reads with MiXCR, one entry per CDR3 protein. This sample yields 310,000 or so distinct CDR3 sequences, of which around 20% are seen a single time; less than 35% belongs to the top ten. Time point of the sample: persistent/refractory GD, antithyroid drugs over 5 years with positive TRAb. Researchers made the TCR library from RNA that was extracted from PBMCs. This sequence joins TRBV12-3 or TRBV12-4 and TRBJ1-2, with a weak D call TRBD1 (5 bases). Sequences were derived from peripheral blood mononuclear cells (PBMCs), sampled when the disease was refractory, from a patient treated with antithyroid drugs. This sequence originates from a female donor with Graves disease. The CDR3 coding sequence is TGTGCCAGCAGTTGGGGCCGCTATGGCCACACCTTC. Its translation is CASSWGRYGHTF.